A single sample gave rise to the 29 T cell receptor beta chains below, sequenced in a study of blood T cell repertoires in COVID-19. The data were produced by immunoSEQ multiplex PCR, yet TCRdb's version contains in-frame clones alone and is incomplete. Of 25,000 to 30,000 clones in the sample, 76% were seen once. Sequenced input: peripheral blood. Every receptor here comes from a man in his sixties or seventies with acute or convalescent COVID-19.

The CDR3 DNA reads as TGTGCCAGCACCCCCTCCGGGGCGGGGGGCCAACCCGGGGAGCTGTTTTTT. The encoded protein is CASTPSGAGGQPGELFF. V and J are TRBV11-2 and TRBJ2-2, with 8 bases that match TRBD2. Germline trimming cut 7 bases from V and 6 bases from J; bases unmatched to any gene: 16. The germline gives CDR1 SGHAT, CDR2 FQNNGV. The CDR3 consists of 17 residues.

The chain is built from TRBV18 and TRBJ1-1, with 7 bases identical to TRBD1. With 3 bases clipped from V and 3 bases from J, the junction kept 4 bases outside the gene matches. This CDR3 is built from 14 residues. Germline CDR1 and CDR2: KGHSH and LQKENI. The DNA for the CDR3 is TGTGCCAGCTCACCGATAGACAGGGACACTGAAGCTTTCTTT. This encodes CASSPIDRDTEAFF.

By its share, this clone is medium-sized. The chain carries TRBV6-5 and TRBJ1-1; D perhaps matches TRBD1 (5 bases). The ends were cut back, 6 bases at V and 4 bases at J, with 12 bases in the middle. CDR1 is MNHEY and CDR2 is SVGAGI in the germline V gene. The CDR3 totals 13 residues. CDR3 loop: CASRYQGTTEAFF. The CDR3 DNA sequence: TGTGCCAGCAGGTATCAGGGTACCACTGAAGCTTTCTTT.

This clone turned up a few times. V is TRBV7-3 and J is TRBJ2-1; 8 bases match TRBD1. Germline V gene lookup returns CDR1 SGHTA and CDR2 FQGTGA. The CDR3 consists of 15 residues. J was trimmed by 3 bases and V by 5 bases; bases with no gene match: 6. CDR3 sequence: CASSLGQGVYNEQFF. The CDR3 DNA is TGTGCCAGCAGCCTCGGACAGGGAGTCTACAATGAGCAGTTCTTC.

This clone was observed once. This chain connects TRBV9 to TRBJ2-7; a weak D match, TRBD2 (5 bases). The CDR3 has 14 residues. V was clipped by 4 bases and J by 2 bases, with 13 bases between them. Germline loops: CDR1 SGDLS, CDR2 YYNGEE. The CDR3 coding sequence is TGTGCCAGCAGCTCGGACTCACTAACCTACGAGCAGTACTTC. It encodes CASSSDSLTYEQYF.

V and J are TRBV18 and TRBJ2-1; the D is unclear. V was trimmed by 1 base and J by 5 bases, leaving 12 bases between them. The length of the CDR3 is 15 residues. The germline V gene encodes CDR1 KGHSH and CDR2 LQKENI. This CDR3 is CASSPQARWDNEQFF. CDR3 bases: TGTGCCAGCTCACCACAGGCTAGATGGGACAATGAGCAGTTCTTC.

The chain is built from TRBV6-5 and TRBJ2-1; 7 positions agree with TRBD2. The CDR3 consists of 15 residues. After removal of 2 bases from V and 10 bases from J, the junction contained 11 bases not matched to a gene. Germline V lookup: CDR1 MNHEY, CDR2 SVGAGI. In nucleotides, the CDR3 is TGTGCCAGCAGTTACGATGGGCGGGAGCAGGCGGAGCAGTTCTTC. It codes for CASSYDGREQAEQFF.

This clone occurred many times. The rearrangement links TRBV19 to TRBJ1-6, with D perhaps TRBD1 (6 bases). Germline CDR1 and CDR2: LNHDA and SQIVND (reference sequence). The CDR3 extends over 15 amino acids. V was clipped by 3 bases and J by 7 bases, with 13 bases between them. The CDR3 nucleotides are TGTGCCAGTAGTATCCAGGGGAGCGTCAATTCACCCCTCCACTTT. It translates to CASSIQGSVNSPLHF.

This clone was observed a single time. V is TRBV7-2 and J is TRBJ1-1, with D perhaps matching TRBD1 (6 bases). The CDR3 has 13 amino acids. V lost 4 bases to trimming and J lost 6 bases, with 12 bases between them. Germline V gene lookup returns CDR1 SGHTA and CDR2 FQGNSA. Written as DNA, the CDR3 is TGTGCCAGCAGCTCAGGACAGTACCCTGAAGCTTTCTTT. It specifies CASSSGQYPEAFF.

The rearrangement links TRBV6-4 to TRBJ2-1, with TRBD2 identical over 10 bases. Per germline, CDR1 MRHNA and CDR2 SNTAGT. CDR3 length: 17 residues. V lost 0 bases and J lost 8; bases outside the gene matches: 10. In DNA, the CDR3 is TGTGCCAGCAGTGACTCTCCTAGCGGGGGATATTTGGATGAGCAGTTCTTC. The encoded protein is CASSDSPSGGYLDEQFF.

The rearrangement links TRBV7-9 to TRBJ2-1; 8 bases are a match to TRBD2. CDR1 SEHNR and CDR2 FQNEAQ come from the germline V gene (reference sequence). Unmatched junction bases numbered 8, after V lost 4 bases and J lost 3 bases. This CDR3 region has 16 residues. CDR3 DNA sequence: TGTGCCAGCAGCTCGCAGCGGGAGAAGAACTACAATGAGCAGTTCTTC. It yields the protein CASSSQREKNYNEQFF.

This chain connects TRBV4-3 to TRBJ2-2; 9 nucleotides line up with TRBD1. This CDR3 contains 18 residues. Germline CDR1 reads LGHNA; CDR2 reads YSLEER. Germline trimming cut 0 bases from V and 4 bases from J; bases unmatched to any gene: 9. CDR3 loop: CASSQDLSGQGITGELFF. The CDR3, as DNA: TGCGCCAGCAGCCAAGATCTTTCGGGACAGGGAATCACCGGGGAGCTGTTTTTT.

The CDR3 coding sequence is TGTGCCAGCTCACCAAGGGACAGGGGTCCTCAGCCCCAGCATTTT. This sequence encodes CASSPRDRGPQPQHF. The rearrangement uses TRBV18 and TRBJ1-5; 10 bases fit TRBD1. In germline, CDR1 is KGHSH, CDR2 LQKENI. The CDR3 extends over 15 amino acids. The V gene end was trimmed by 2 bases and the J gene end by 6 bases; junction bases not matched to a gene: 4.

This clone was observed a few times. This sequence joins TRBV6-5 and TRBJ2-3; 8 bases agree with TRBD2. CDR1 is MNHEY, CDR2 SVGAGI, per germline. The CDR3 covers 14 residues. Losses at the gene ends were 8 bases for V and 4 bases for J; bases not matched to a gene: 8. The CDR3 sequence is CASSSGRFADTQYF. The CDR3 nucleotides read TGTGCCAGCTCCAGCGGGAGATTTGCAGATACGCAGTATTTT.

This chain joins TRBV3-1 (or the pseudogene TRBV3-2) and TRBJ2-1, with TRBD2 matching over 14 bases. CDR1 and CDR2 (germline): LGHDT, YNNKEL (reference sequence). The V gene end was trimmed by 4 bases and the J gene end by 10 bases; junction bases not matched to a gene: 6. This CDR3 has 15 amino acids. The CDR3 loop is CASSPTGLAGGEQFF. The CDR3 DNA reads as TGTGCCAGCAGCCCCACCGGACTAGCGGGGGGAGAGCAGTTCTTC.

Many counts were recorded for this clone. The rearrangement links TRBV7-2 to TRBJ2-7; no firm D call. Germline V CDR1 and CDR2: SGHTA, FQGNSA. Trimming took off 5 bases at V and 0 bases at J, with 11 bases between the two ends. The length of the CDR3 is 14 residues. CDR3 DNA: TGTGCCAGCAGCAAGCAGGCAGACTCCTACGAGCAGTACTTC. The encoded protein is CASSKQADSYEQYF.

The CDR3 reads CASSPTGQGNQPQHF. CDR3 coding DNA: TGTGCCAGCAGCCCCACGGGACAGGGCAATCAGCCCCAGCATTTT. V and J are TRBV7-9 and TRBJ1-5, with TRBD1 matching over 8 bases. The CDR3 has 15 amino acids. J was trimmed by 2 bases and V by 5 bases; bases with no gene match: 5. Looked up from germline, CDR1 is SEHNR and CDR2 is FQNEAQ (reference sequence).

The DNA of the CDR3 is TGTGCCAGTAGTATGACAGGGGACGAGCAGTACTTC. This translates into CASSMTGDEQYF. J is TRBJ2-7 and V is TRBV19; 8 nucleotides agree with TRBD1. Losses at the gene ends were 3 bases for V and 5 bases for J; bases not matched to a gene: 0. Germline CDR1 is LNHDA and CDR2 is SQIVND (reference sequence). There are 12 residues in the CDR3.

The chain couples TRBV28 to TRBJ1-1; 9 nucleotides align to TRBD1. Losses at the gene ends were 3 bases for V and 3 bases for J; bases not matched to a gene: 14. Per the germline V gene, CDR1 is MDHEN and CDR2 is SYDVKM. The CDR3 is made up of 18 amino acids. The CDR3 protein is CASSLIAGTGNLDTEAFF. DNA of the CDR3: TGTGCCAGCAGTTTGATCGCCGGGACAGGGAATCTGGACACTGAAGCTTTCTTT.

This chain joins TRBV5-4 and TRBJ1-1; TRBD1 aligns across 9 bases. CDR3 length: 15 amino acids. V gave up 4 bases and J gave up 5 bases; unmatched junction bases: 9. From germline, CDR1 is SGHNT and CDR2 YYREEE (reference sequence). CDR3 loop: CASSDVQGAATEAFF. The CDR3 DNA follows: TGTGCCAGCAGCGACGTACAGGGGGCAGCGACTGAAGCTTTCTTT.

The CDR3 DNA sequence: TGTGCCAGCAGTTACTCAGAGAGCTATGGCTACACCTTC. It specifies CASSYSESYGYTF. The V call is TRBV6-2 or TRBV6-3, the J call TRBJ1-2, with D unresolved. V dropped 0 bases and J dropped 4 bases, with 6 bases sitting between them. Germline assignment: CDR1 MNHEY and CDR2 SVGEGT. This CDR3 comprises 13 residues.

The chain links TRBV19 to TRBJ2-2; 12 positions agree with TRBD1. With V trimmed by 4 bases and J by 5 bases, 5 bases remained unmatched. CDR1 is LNHDA, CDR2 SQIVND, per germline (reference sequence). This CDR3 is built from 16 residues. The CDR3 loop is CASSTGTGGWTGELFF. For the CDR3, the DNA is TGTGCCAGTAGTACCGGGACAGGGGGCTGGACCGGGGAGCTGTTTTTT.

The V and J genes are TRBV28 and TRBJ1-2; D remains ambiguous. The ends were cut back, 2 bases at V and 2 bases at J, with 9 bases in the middle. The CDR3 runs to 14 residues. Germline CDR1 and CDR2: MDHEN and SYDVKM. The CDR3 reads CASSLNRRNYGYTF. In nucleotides, the CDR3 is TGTGCCAGCAGTTTAAATCGGAGGAACTATGGCTACACCTTC.

This clone occurred a few times. The gene calls are TRBV7-2 and TRBJ2-1, with 8 bases that match TRBD2. The CDR3 runs to 18 residues. V lost 2 bases to trimming and J lost 0 bases; unmatched junction nucleotides: 9. Germline assignment: CDR1 SGHTA and CDR2 FQGNSA. Here the CDR3 reads CASSLLGAAGGSYNEQFF. DNA of the CDR3: TGTGCCAGCAGCTTACTGGGAGCCGCGGGAGGCTCCTACAATGAGCAGTTCTTC.

This clone was seen only a few times. This chain joins TRBV19 and TRBJ1-1; D perhaps matches TRBD1 (5 bases). Germline CDR1 is LNHDA and CDR2 is SQIVND (reference sequence). The CDR3 is made up of 17 amino acids. V was cut by 11 bases and J by 1 base, with 26 bases left in between. CDR3 loop: CARTIPGGGFGNTEAFF. The CDR3 DNA reads as TGTGCCCGTACTATCCCCGGGGGGGGGTTTGGGAACACTGAAGCTTTCTTT.

The chain employs TRBV12-3 or TRBV12-4 and TRBJ1-1, with D hard to call. Trimming removed 3 bases at V and 3 bases at J, with 5 bases between. The CDR3 length is 12 residues. The CDR3, as DNA: TGTGCCAGCAGTTTTTCTTACACTGAAGCTTTCTTT. This sequence encodes CASSFSYTEAFF.

The rearrangement joins TRBV27 to TRBJ1-4; D is perhaps TRBD1 (5 bases). The CDR3 spans 13 residues. V was pared by 5 bases and J by 8 bases, with 12 bases between. Germline V lookup: CDR1 MNHEY, CDR2 SMNVEV (reference sequence). In DNA, the CDR3 is TGTGCCAGCAGTCACCGGGCAGGGGAAAAACTGTTTTTT. It encodes CASSHRAGEKLFF.

The chain carries TRBV19 and TRBJ2-3; 8 bases line up with TRBD2. J gave up 7 bases and V 6 bases, and 12 bases lay outside the gene matches. This CDR3 comprises 15 residues. Germline values: CDR1 LNHDA, CDR2 SQIVND (reference sequence). The CDR3 sequence is CASSLLAGPRHTQYF. The CDR3 bases are TGTGCCAGTAGCCTCTTAGCGGGACCACGCCATACGCAGTATTTT.

The genes are TRBV5-1 and TRBJ1-1, with a weak D call TRBD1 (5 bases). The CDR3 length is 15 residues. V was pared by 0 bases and J by 7 bases, with 16 bases between. In germline, CDR1 is SGHRS, CDR2 YFSETQ. The CDR3 loop is CASSLVSRTPIEAFF. In nucleotides, the CDR3 is TGCGCCAGCAGCTTGGTGAGTCGGACACCGATTGAAGCTTTCTTT. The full variable domain, its missing parts supplied by reference TRBV5-1 and TRBJ1-1, is KAGVTQTPRYLIKTRGQQVTLSCSPISGHRSVSWYQQTPGQGLQFLFEYFSETQRNKGNFPGRFSGRQFSNSRSEMNVSTLELGDSALYLCASSLVSRTPIEAFFGQGTRLTVV.